The 18 T cell receptor beta chains below all came from one sample that was sequenced in a study of T cell responses to AZD1222 COVID-19 vaccine. The protocol was immunoSEQ multiplex PCR, while the TCRdb copy is restricted to in-frame clones and leaves out a portion. The table has roughly 110,000 clones, about 92% seen once. The sample here was peripheral blood, taken 28 days after the second AZD1222 dose. The receptor set was obtained from an adult who received the AZD1222 COVID-19 vaccine.

On this clone itself: Compared with germline, one end of the junction differs, possibly owing to a read error. This chain links TRBV19 with TRBJ1-2; D unresolved. The V gene's germline CDR1 is LNHDA and CDR2 SQIVND (reference sequence). CDR3 length: 14 amino acids. The CDR3 sequence: CASSIRGKHYGYTF. In DNA, the CDR3 is TGTGCCAGTAGTATTAGAGGGAAACACTATGGCTACACTTTC.

This sequence joins TRBV5-4 and TRBJ1-1, with TRBD1 identical over 7 bases. Trimming removed 5 bases from V and 0 bases from J; junction bases left unmatched: 7. The CDR3 is 15 residues long. In germline, CDR1 is SGHNT, CDR2 YYREEE (reference sequence). The chain's CDR3 is CASSLPGQMNTEAFF. The CDR3 region has the DNA TGTGCCAGCAGTTTACCGGGACAGATGAACACTGAAGCTTTCTTT.

This chain joins TRBV15 and TRBJ2-1; tentative D call: TRBD1 (8 bases). CDR1 and CDR2 (germline): LNHNV, YYDKDF (reference sequence). Trimming pared 5 bases from V and 8 bases from J, leaving 22 bases between. CDR3 size: 16 residues. The CDR3 here is CATSQKGTGLVHEQFF. CDR3 coding DNA: TGTGCCACCAGCCAAAAGGGGACAGGACTAGTCCATGAGCAGTTCTTC.

This clone was observed a handful of times. This sequence joins TRBV16 and TRBJ1-6, with D possibly being TRBD1 (5 bases). The germline V gene encodes CDR1 KGHSY and CDR2 FQNENV. The CDR3 has 18 amino acids. With 0 bases removed from V and 0 bases from J, the gap between germline ends came to 12 bases. In DNA, the CDR3 is TGTGCCAGCAGCCAATCGGGGGGGTACTACTCCTATAATTCACCCCTCCACTTT. Its protein product is CASSQSGGYYSYNSPLHF.

This chain joins TRBV6-5 and TRBJ2-7; no firm D call. This CDR3 has 16 amino acids. Trimming cost V 0 bases and J 0 bases, with 12 bases left between them. Germline CDR1 and CDR2: MNHEY and SVGAGI. The CDR3 bases are TGTGCCAGCAGTTACTCGGTCGGGCCAAGCTCCTACGAGCAGTACTTC. Amino acid sequence: CASSYSVGPSSYEQYF.

The sample holds one count of this clone. This chain joins TRBV2 and TRBJ2-3, with TRBD2 as a possible D gene (6 bases). The V and J ends lost 4 bases and 1 base respectively, with 12 bases between them. The germline V gene encodes CDR1 SNHLY and CDR2 FYNNEI. The CDR3 loop spans 15 amino acids. This CDR3 is CASSVRSGGTDTQYF. The DNA for the CDR3 is TGTGCCAGCAGTGTCAGGTCGGGGGGCACAGATACGCAGTATTTT.

The J gene is TRBJ2-2, the V gene TRBV11-2; 7 bases are a match to TRBD1. The length of the CDR3 is 16 residues. V shed 5 bases and J 6 bases; nucleotides not matched to a gene: 12. In germline, CDR1 is SGHAT, CDR2 FQNNGV. The CDR3 DNA sequence: TGTGCCAGCAGCCTCCGCTTTCCTGACAGGGCCGGGGAGCTGTTTTTT. The encoded protein is CASSLRFPDRAGELFF.

The rearrangement links TRBV2 to TRBJ1-4, with TRBD1 matching over 7 bases. The CDR3 covers 15 residues. The V gene's germline CDR1 is SNHLY and CDR2 FYNNEI. V trimming: 2 bases; J trimming: 7 bases; junction bases outside the gene matches: 7. CDR3 in amino acids: CASSEFGSGGEKLFF. The DNA of the CDR3 is TGTGCCAGCAGTGAATTCGGGTCAGGGGGTGAAAAACTGTTTTTT. The entire variable domain, with the rest obtained from reference TRBV2 and TRBJ1-4, is as follows: EPEVTQTPSHQVTQMGQEVILRCVPISNHLYFYWYRQILGQKVEFLVSFYNNEISEKSEIFDDQFSVERPDGSNFTLKIRSTKLEDSAMYFCASSEFGSGGEKLFFGSGTQLSVL.

V is TRBV7-9 and J is TRBJ2-2, with 10 bases matching TRBD2. V shed 5 bases and J 5 bases; nucleotides not matched to a gene: 8. Germline CDR1 is SEHNR and CDR2 is FQNEAQ (reference sequence). The CDR3 length is 16 residues. The CDR3, as DNA: TGTGCCAGCAGCCCTCCCACGGGACTAGCGACCGGGGAGCTGTTTTTT. This encodes CASSPPTGLATGELFF.

The chain carries TRBV18 and TRBJ1-4; no definite D call. Trimming took 3 bases from V and 7 from J, leaving 15 bases between them. The CDR3 is 15 residues long. CDR1 and CDR2 (germline): KGHSH, LQKENI. CDR3 amino acids: CASSPQVSPAEKLFF. DNA for the CDR3: TGTGCCAGCTCACCCCAAGTCTCCCCCGCTGAAAAACTGTTTTTT. Full variable domain (missing parts from reference TRBV18 and TRBJ1-4): NAGVMQNPRHLVRRRGQEARLRCSPMKGHSHVYWYRQLPEEGLKFMVYLQKENIIDESGMPKERFSAEFPKEGPSILRIQQVVRGDSAAYFCASSPQVSPAEKLFFGSGTQLSVL.

The chain uses TRBV5-6 and TRBJ2-1; D is unclear. The CDR3 has 14 amino acids. V lost 0 bases and J lost 0, with 4 bases in between. Looked up from germline, CDR1 is SGHDT and CDR2 is YYEEEE. The CDR3: CASSLGISYNEQFF. Here the CDR3 DNA reads TGTGCCAGCAGCTTGGGGATCTCCTACAATGAGCAGTTCTTC.

The chain uses TRBV4-1 and TRBJ2-5; 8 nucleotides line up with TRBD1. CDR1 is MGHRA and CDR2 is YSYEKL in the germline V gene. The CDR3 is 18 amino acids. J lost 5 bases, V lost 0 bases, and 14 bases had no gene match. CDR3 region: CASSQDGRTGLVSETQYF. CDR3 in DNA: TGCGCCAGCAGCCAAGATGGTAGGACAGGGTTGGTGTCGGAGACCCAGTACTTC.

In this sample, this clone turned up once. The chain joins TRBV6-5 to TRBJ2-7; 10 positions match TRBD2. V gave up 2 bases and J gave up 5 bases; unmatched junction bases: 3. The CDR3 totals 14 residues. From germline, CDR1 is MNHEY and CDR2 SVGAGI. The CDR3 region has the DNA TGTGCCAGCAGTTACGGGACTAGCGCCCACGAGCAGTACTTC. It encodes CASSYGTSAHEQYF.

The rearrangement uses TRBV7-8 and TRBJ1-6, with 7 positions matching TRBD1. Germline lookup yields CDR1 SGHVS and CDR2 FQNEAQ. The V gene end was trimmed by 4 bases and the J gene end by 7 bases; junction bases not matched to a gene: 10. The CDR3 length is 16 residues. The CDR3 nucleotides are TGTGCCAGCAGCTCGGGACAGCCTCTTGGCAATTCACCCCTCCACTTT. It is translated as CASSSGQPLGNSPLHF.

The V and J genes are TRBV5-6 and TRBJ1-3; a possible D gene is TRBD1 (6 bases). This CDR3 comprises 14 residues. Germline CDR1 is SGHDT and CDR2 is YYEEEE. Deletions cut 2 bases from V and 2 bases from J, with 8 bases between. CDR3 sequence: CASSLSGAGNTIYF. The CDR3 region has the DNA TGTGCCAGCAGCTTATCAGGGGCTGGAAACACCATATATTTT.

This clone has just one count. In DNA, the CDR3 is TGTGCCAGCAGCTTAGCTGGAGTTTACAATGAGCAGTTCTTC. Its translation is CASSLAGVYNEQFF. The chain uses TRBV11-3 and TRBJ2-1; no firm D call. CDR3 length equals 14 residues. Between the trimmed V and J ends, which lost 1 base and 4 bases, there was a span of 8 bases. Germline V gene lookup returns CDR1 SGHNT and CDR2 YENEEA.

This chain connects TRBV5-4 to TRBJ1-1; 9 nucleotides align to TRBD1. Germline CDR1 reads SGHNT; CDR2 reads YYREEE (reference sequence). The CDR3 covers 13 residues. J gave up 6 bases and V 5 bases, and 5 bases lay outside the gene matches. The CDR3 DNA is TGTGCCAGCAGGGACAGGGGCGAGGCTGAAGCTTTCTTT. It yields the protein CASRDRGEAEAFF.

The V call is TRBV18, the J call TRBJ1-4, with unresolved D. V was trimmed by 6 bases and J by 4 bases, leaving 9 bases between them. Germline CDR1 is KGHSH and CDR2 is LQKENI. CDR3 length: 13 residues. The CDR3 spells CASSRGDNEKLFF. The CDR3, as DNA: TGTGCCAGCTCCAGAGGAGATAATGAAAAACTGTTTTTT.